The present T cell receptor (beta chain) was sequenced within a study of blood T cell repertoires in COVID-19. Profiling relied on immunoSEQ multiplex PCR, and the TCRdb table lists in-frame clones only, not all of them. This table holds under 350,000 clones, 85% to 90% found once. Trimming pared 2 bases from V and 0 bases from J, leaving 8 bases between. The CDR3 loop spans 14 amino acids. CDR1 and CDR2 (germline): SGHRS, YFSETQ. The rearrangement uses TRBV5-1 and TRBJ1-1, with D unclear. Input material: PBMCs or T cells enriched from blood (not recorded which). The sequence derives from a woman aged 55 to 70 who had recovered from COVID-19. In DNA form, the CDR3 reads TGCGCCAGCAGCTTCACCCTAATGAACACTGAAGCTTTCTTT. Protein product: CASSFTLMNTEAFF.